This T cell receptor (beta chain) comes out of a study of blood T cell repertoires in COVID-19. With 6 bases clipped from V and 5 bases from J, the junction kept 1 base outside the gene matches. Germline V CDR1 and CDR2: SGHAT, FQNNGV. This CDR3 contains 11 residues. Using immunoSEQ multiplex PCR, the repertoire was profiled, and TCRdb retains in-frame clones only, with some absent. The sample contains 650,000 to 800,000 clones, approximately 90% of which appear only once. This chain uses TRBV11-2 with TRBJ2-7; 7 bases fit TRBD2. The sequence came from a woman younger than 30 with acute or convalescent COVID-19. The source material was peripheral blood. Here the CDR3 reads CASSGGDEQYF. Here the CDR3 DNA reads TGTGCCAGCAGTGGGGGGGACGAGCAGTACTTC.